Listed here is a single TCR beta chain. 5' RACE with UMI labels generated the TRB cDNA libraries. TCRdb reprocessed the 5' RACE reads and stores each CDR3 protein as one record, lacking DNA. This sample's clone table lists around 92,000 distinct CDR3 sequences. This entry comes from a study of CXCR3-negative and CXCR3-positive naive CD8 T cells. Study-level information: Sequencing gave roughly 130 million TRB reads overall, about 1.5 +/- 0.3 million per library.

This CDR3 has 15 amino acids. Germline V lookup: CDR1 SEHNR, CDR2 FQNEAQ (reference sequence). The sequenced material came from naive CXCR3- CD8+ T cells from blood. Subset of the sample: CD45RO-CCR7+CD27+CD95- naive CD8+ T cells lacking CXCR3 (TNR3-). The TCR sequence derives from a human donor in good health. Some clones in this sample may be carry-over from other donors' samples. The rearrangement uses TRBV7-9 and TRBJ1-1; TCRdb's D gene call, TRBD1, goes unchecked for lack of DNA. The CDR3 sequence is CASSIDRAMNTEAFF.